This TCR beta chain was recorded in a study of T cells after posttransplantation cyclophosphamide. About this clone: Its antigen is unidentified.

Study-wide findings and caveats: Recipient CMV seropositivity and CMV reactivation strongly tracked TRB clonality. Later post-transplant blood repertoires were often dominated by donor CD8+ memory clones. Skin or GI-infiltrating T cells shared few TRB sequences with blood.

Controls had myeloablative marrow grafts with methotrexate and calcineurin inhibitor, sampled at 1 year. The CDR3 is 21 amino acids. Germline-derived CDR1 and CDR2 are SNHLY and FYNNEI. Trimming cost V 6 bases and J 0 bases, with 32 bases left between them. Assay: immunoSEQ multiplex PCR; the TCRdb copy retains only in-frame clones and omits some. The profile covers 9,500 to 10,000 clones, with 85% to 90% appearing a single time and 26% taken by the ten largest. The TCR sequence derives from a male patient between 25 and 39 years old who received an allogeneic stem cell transplant from an unrelated donor, was CMV-positive, and had no GVHD. Some T cells may be provided by the graft donor. The input for sequencing was PBMCs, taken after an allogeneic stem cell transplant with a calcineurin inhibitor and methotrexate. The gene calls are TRBV2 and TRBJ2-5; maybe TRBD2 (11 bases). The CDR3 DNA sequence: TGTGCCAGCAGGGGGTCCTCGGGACAGGGGACTAGCGGCACCGACCAAGAGACCCAGTACTTC. Translated: CASRGSSGQGTSGTDQETQYF.